This TCR beta chain was obtained from a study of T cell clusters in autoimmune cytopenias. Study-level findings and limits: Clustering suggested that physiological T cell clusters were missing in primary autoimmune cytopenia patients. TRB repertoire shifts in secondary cytopenia and chronic lymphocytic leukemia mostly reflected lymphoma, not autoimmunity.

Each sample's input was roughly 270 ng genomic DNA, 35,000 to 40,000 genome equivalents. As to this clonotype: Its antigen is still unknown.

TRB was amplified by touch-down multiplex PCR, primer pools A and B combined. From its re-call of the multiplex PCR reads, TCRdb lists each CDR3 protein once, without DNA. This table lists about 11,000 distinct CDR3 sequences. This sample was also put to use in a study of T cell repertoires in aging, cancer and after chemotherapy. That study adds: Age-matched healthy donors had significantly more diverse, less clonal blood TCR repertoires than untreated cancer patients. Healthy donors lost TCR diversity with age mainly through richness, cancer patients through richness and evenness.

Sequencing was done on a sample of peripheral blood. This TCR was recovered from a human donor in good health.

The CDR3 region is CASSLRTSGSYEQYF. V and J are TRBV6-1 and TRBJ2-7; the D call of TRBD2 rests on TCRdb alone, since no DNA is present to check it. The CDR3 extends over 15 amino acids. The germline V gene has CDR1 MNHNS and CDR2 SASEGT.